This T cell receptor beta chain is from a study of cytomegalovirus exposure and HLA in healthy donors. A note on this clone: The antigen remains undetermined.

Whole-study results and caveats: Several top significant clusters appeared, in a later analysis, to be linked to common viral pathogens.

This PCR relied on a set of 60 Vbeta primers and 13 Jbeta primers. Repertoires were generated with immunoSEQ multiplex PCR, while TCRdb's copy carries only in-frame clones and drops some. The sample consists of around 170,000 clones, more than 70% of them appearing once. The sample consisted of PBMCs. This TCR derives from a girl aged 10-17 years in good health and CMV-seronegative.

CDR3 DNA: TGTGCCAGCAGCGTAGTGGGACTAGCGGGGGTTGCAGATACGCAGTATTTT. Its protein product is CASSVVGLAGVADTQYF. V and J are TRBV9 and TRBJ2-3, with 14 positions matching TRBD2. The CDR3 length is 17 residues. Germline loops: CDR1 SGDLS, CDR2 YYNGEE. The ends lost 0 bases at V and 4 bases at J; junction bases unmatched: 4.